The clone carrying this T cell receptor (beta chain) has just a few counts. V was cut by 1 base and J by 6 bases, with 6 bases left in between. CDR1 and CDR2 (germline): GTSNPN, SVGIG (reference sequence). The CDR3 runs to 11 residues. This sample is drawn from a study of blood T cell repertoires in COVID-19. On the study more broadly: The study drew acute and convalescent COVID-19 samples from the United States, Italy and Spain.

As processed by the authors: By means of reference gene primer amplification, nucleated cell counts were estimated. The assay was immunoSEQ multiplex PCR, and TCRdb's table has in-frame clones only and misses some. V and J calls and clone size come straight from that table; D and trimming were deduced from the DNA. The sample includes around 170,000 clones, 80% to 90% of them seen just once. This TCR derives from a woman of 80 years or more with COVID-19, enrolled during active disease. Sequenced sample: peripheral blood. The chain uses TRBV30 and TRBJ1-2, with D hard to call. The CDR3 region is CAWSAFDGYTF. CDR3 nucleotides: TGTGCCTGGAGTGCCTTCGATGGCTACACCTTC.